This entry is about one T cell receptor beta chain. The antigen is unknown. This specimen comes from a study of CD8 T cells in Susac syndrome. The authors carried out high-throughput sequencing of TCR beta. They applied it to CD8+ and CD4+ T cells obtained from blood. The study used healthy donors as controls matched for age and sex. Study outcomes and limitations: The study's TCR sequencing and HLA analysis covered a relatively small number of individuals, and the study acknowledged this.

This CDR3 has 16 residues. V gave up 6 bases and J gave up 2 bases; unmatched junction bases: 13. Per germline, CDR1 MDHEN and CDR2 SYDVKM. Random hexamers were used to reverse transcribe an amount of roughly 0.5 to 1 ug RNA. TCRdb itself ran the immunoSEQ multiplex PCR reads through MiXCR, one entry per CDR3 protein. The repertoire holds 180,000 or so distinct CDR3 sequences, approximately 95% seen once, with more than 0.1% in the top ten. This receptor was taken from a human donor in good health. Sequences were obtained from CD4+ T cells from PBMCs. This chain connects TRBV28 to TRBJ2-7; 7 bases are a match to TRBD1. The CDR3 DNA reads as TGTGCCAGCAGCGAACCCCGACAGGGTGAAGCCTACGAGCAGTACTTC. This translates into CASSEPRQGEAYEQYF.